The present TCR beta chain was sequenced within a study of cytomegalovirus exposure and HLA in healthy donors. Study-level results: V- and J-gene trimming in TCR beta was tied to a missense DCLRE1C variant by an analysis performed later.

The PCR made use of 60 Vbeta and 13 Jbeta primers. Sequencing was performed with immunoSEQ multiplex PCR; in TCRdb, only in-frame clones are kept and a portion is missing. The data hold 100,000 to 150,000 clones, with over 70% observed a single time. A note on this clone: Its antigen remains unknown.

V lost 6 bases to trimming and J lost 5 bases; unmatched junction nucleotides: 7. Per germline, CDR1 MNHEY and CDR2 SVGAGI. The CDR3 length is 14 residues. The receptor was isolated from a man younger than 35 in good health and CMV-seropositive. Input material: PBMCs. This sequence joins TRBV6-5 and TRBJ2-1; TRBD1 matches at 7 bases. CDR3 nucleotides: TGTGCCAGCAGCCGACGACAGGGCCACAATGAGCAGTTCTTC. This translates into CASSRRQGHNEQFF.